The sequence of this T cell receptor (beta chain) was determined in a study of CD4 T cells in relation to SARS-CoV-2 and coronaviruses. Overall study: The negative reference was HIV-1 Nef peptide pool or peptide-free culture. Study-level findings and limits: Roughly 65% of donors had memory CD4+ clonotypes crossrecognizing SARS-CoV-2 and common cold coronavirus spike. This crossreactivity analysis covered spike protein alone, no other viral proteins.

Germline assignment: CDR1 SGHTA and CDR2 FQGTGA. The CDR3 is made up of 13 amino acids. Trimming pared 2 bases from V and 3 bases from J, leaving 7 bases between. CD4+ T cells from unexposed donors were obtained before the COVID-19 pandemic (2011-2018). Isolation of CD4+ T cells took place after less than 13 days in culture. Note on this clone: Its antigen is still unknown.

Sequencing used immunoSEQ multiplex PCR; TCRdb keeps in-frame clones, though not all of them. Of roughly 19,000 clones in the sample, 65% to 85% were seen once. This TCR was sampled from a human donor in good health. This chain joins TRBV7-3 and TRBJ1-1, with D tentatively TRBD1 (5 bases). Specimen: CD4+ T cells from PBMCs, cultured in vitro. The CDR3 sequence is CASSLGGDTEAFF. CDR3 DNA: TGTGCCAGCAGCTTAGGAGGGGACACTGAAGCTTTCTTT.